The rows below give T cell receptor beta chains drawn from one sample of a study of T cell responses to AZD1222 COVID-19 vaccine. Assay used: immunoSEQ multiplex PCR; TCRdb lists only in-frame clones, some missing. The sample has 150,000 to 200,000 clones, 88% seen once. The sequencing here drew on peripheral blood, taken 28 days after the second AZD1222 dose. The receptors originated from an adult who received the AZD1222 COVID-19 vaccine. Each CDR3 is given with its conserved first and last residue. A D gene is named only where the DNA matches it firmly. Rows may omit the clone size; those that give it use once, few, many or a size class.

clone_size	v_call	d_call	j_call	cdr3_aa	cdr3_nt
-	TRBV7-8	-	TRBJ2-1	CASSPQGRANEQFF	TGTGCCAGCAGTCCCCAGGGGAGAGCCAATGAGCAGTTCTTC
-	TRBV9	TRBD2	TRBJ2-5	CASSPSGRRETQYF	TGTGCCAGCAGCCCGAGCGGGAGGAGAGAGACCCAGTACTTC
-	TRBV28	TRBD2	TRBJ2-2	CASTSKSAGAGELFF	TGTGCCAGCACCTCAAAAAGCGCGGGGGCCGGGGAGCTGTTTTTT
-	TRBV19	TRBD2	TRBJ2-3	CASSPWTSGTGGDTQYF	TGTGCCAGTAGTCCCTGGACTAGCGGGACAGGCGGAGATACGCAGTATTTT
-	TRBV4-3	-	TRBJ1-6	CASSRGNRARWNSPLHF	TGCGCCAGCAGCCGAGGCAACAGGGCCCGGTGGAATTCACCCCTCCACTTT
once	TRBV4-3	-	TRBJ2-3	CASSLEPGTDTQYF	TGCGCCAGCAGCCTAGAGCCGGGGACAGATACGCAGTATTTT
-	TRBV5-1	-	TRBJ2-1	CASSWGTPATYYNEQFF	TGCGCCAGCAGCTGGGGGACCCCTGCAACTTACTACAATGAGCAGTTCTTC
-	TRBV27	-	TRBJ2-3	CASSLSGHRGPTDTQYF	TGTGCCAGCAGTTTAAGCGGGCACAGGGGCCCCACAGATACGCAGTATTTT
-	TRBV7-9	-	TRBJ1-2	CASSLGGFNYGYTF	TGTGCCAGCAGCTTAGGAGGGTTTAACTATGGCTACACCTTC
-	TRBV5-1	-	TRBJ2-2	CASSLAMGATGELFF	TGCGCCAGCAGCTTGGCCATGGGGGCCACCGGGGAGCTGTTTTTT
-	TRBV19	-	TRBJ1-2	CASSPPGATGYTF	TGTGCCAGTAGTCCGCCTGGGGCGACTGGCTACACCTTC
-	TRBV7-2	-	TRBJ1-1	CASGRGTEAFF	TGTGCCAGCGGGCGGGGGACTGAAGCTTTCTTT
once	TRBV3-1/TRBV3-2	-	TRBJ1-5	CASSQTQGNQPQHF	TGTGCCAGCAGCCAAACACAGGGAAATCAGCCCCAGCATTTT
once	TRBV14	-	TRBJ2-1	CASSHYGDEQFF	TGTGCCAGCAGCCACTACGGCGATGAGCAGTTCTTC
-	TRBV2	-	TRBJ2-5	CASSEVPRGTQYF	TGTGCCAGCAGTGAAGTCCCGCGGGGGACCCAGTACTTC
once	TRBV6-2/TRBV6-3	TRBD2	TRBJ2-3	CASSYHRIRLLAGGTDTQYF	TGTGCCAGCAGTTACCACCGAATCAGACTACTAGCGGGAGGCACAGATACGCAGTATTTT
-	TRBV3-1/TRBV3-2	-	TRBJ2-7	CASSLKPPGPYEQYF	TGTGCCAGCAGCCTCAAACCCCCCGGTCCCTACGAGCAGTACTTC
once	TRBV25-1	TRBD2	TRBJ2-3	CVAGGSTDTQYF	TGTGTCGCGGGGGGGAGCACAGATACGCAGTATTTT
-	TRBV5-4	-	TRBJ1-1	CASRWVGGTEAFF	TGTGCCAGCCGCTGGGTGGGAGGGACTGAAGCTTTCTTT
-	TRBV6-2/TRBV6-3	-	TRBJ2-3	CASSPRTDTQYF	TGTGCCAGCAGTCCCCGCACAGATACGCAGTATTTT
-	TRBV7-9	-	TRBJ2-1	CASSLGVAVNEQFF	TGTGCCAGCAGCTTAGGGGTGGCGGTCAATGAGCAGTTCTTC
-	TRBV28	-	TRBJ1-2	CASSFGHAEGDGYTF	TGTGCCAGCAGTTTCGGACATGCAGAGGGGGATGGCTACACCTTC
-	TRBV28	TRBD1	TRBJ2-5	CASSRIGTGRTRETQYF	TGTGCCAGCAGTCGTATAGGGACAGGCCGAACACGAGAGACCCAGTACTTC
-	TRBV24-1	-	TRBJ1-4	CATSDGTSSGTNEKLFF	TGTGCCACCAGTGACGGGACTTCCTCGGGAACTAATGAAAAACTGTTTTTT
-	TRBV9	-	TRBJ2-5	CASSSGLRETQYF	TGTGCCAGCAGCTCCGGGTTGCGAGAGACCCAGTACTTC
-	TRBV6-5	-	TRBJ2-5	CASSKHGLDQETQYF	TGTGCCAGCAGTAAACACGGCCTCGACCAAGAGACCCAGTACTTC
-	TRBV5-6	-	TRBJ2-2	CASHKTGAKRGELFF	TGTGCCAGCCATAAAACTGGGGCGAAACGCGGGGAGCTGTTTTTT
-	TRBV19	-	TRBJ2-3	CASSIVYTDTQYF	TGTGCCAGTAGTATAGTTTACACAGATACGCAGTATTTT
-	TRBV5-1	-	TRBJ1-1	CASISGDRMNTEAFF	TGCGCCAGCATAAGCGGGGATCGTATGAACACTGAAGCTTTCTTT
-	TRBV28	-	TRBJ1-1	CASSAPRQEYTEAFF	TGTGCCAGCAGTGCCCCCCGACAGGAATACACTGAAGCTTTCTTT
-	TRBV6-2/TRBV6-3	-	TRBJ2-3	CASSYEPGSTDTQYF	TGTGCCAGCAGTTACGAACCCGGCTCCACAGATACGCAGTATTTT
-	TRBV2	-	TRBJ2-5	CASRGMGMAGETQYF	TGTGCCAGCAGGGGGATGGGAATGGCAGGCGAGACCCAGTACTTC
once	TRBV6-4	TRBD2	TRBJ2-2	CASSRILARGTGELFF	TGTGCCAGCAGTCGCATTCTAGCGCGGGGGACCGGGGAGCTGTTTTTT
-	TRBV7-3	TRBD2	TRBJ2-2	CASSRLAGGNTGELFF	TGTGCCAGCAGCCGACTAGCGGGAGGGAACACCGGGGAGCTGTTTTTT
-	TRBV7-8	TRBD1	TRBJ1-5	CASSLAGQGAARNQPQHF	TGTGCCAGCAGCTTAGCCGGACAGGGGGCGGCTCGCAATCAGCCCCAGCATTTT
-	TRBV19	TRBD2	TRBJ2-4	CASSIKTSSIAKNIQYF	TGTGCCAGTAGTATCAAGACTAGCTCAATAGCCAAAAACATTCAGTACTTC
-	TRBV5-8	TRBD1	TRBJ2-5	CASSLGQGQETQYF	TGTGCCAGCAGCTTAGGACAGGGACAAGAGACCCAGTACTTC
-	TRBV5-4	-	TRBJ1-3	CASSGRPRAQGNTIYF	TGTGCCAGCAGCGGCCGTCCCAGGGCGCAAGGAAACACCATATATTTT
-	TRBV5-6	-	TRBJ2-5	CASSGWTVQETQYF	TGTGCCAGCAGCGGGTGGACAGTCCAAGAGACCCAGTACTTC
-	TRBV19	-	TRBJ1-1	CASSIVYRETEAFF	TGTGCCAGTAGTATTGTATACAGGGAGACTGAAGCTTTCTTT
-	TRBV2	-	TRBJ1-5	CASSDSRMNQPQHF	TGTGCCAGCAGTGACTCTCGGATGAATCAGCCCCAGCATTTT
-	TRBV2	TRBD2	TRBJ2-7	CASSEFLGTSGRGEQYF	TGTGCCAGCAGTGAATTTTTAGGGACTAGCGGGAGAGGAGAGCAGTACTTC
-	TRBV14	-	TRBJ2-7	CASSPGVGEQYF	TGTGCCAGCAGCCCCGGCGTGGGGGAGCAGTACTTC
-	TRBV14	-	TRBJ2-7	CASSQVAGLGEQYF	TGTGCCAGCAGCCAAGTTGCAGGGCTAGGCGAGCAGTACTTC
few	TRBV24-1	-	TRBJ2-2	CATATNTGELFF	TGTGCCACCGCCACGAACACCGGGGAGCTGTTTTTT
-	TRBV7-2	-	TRBJ2-3	CASSSRPADTQYF	TGTGCCAGCAGCTCCCGACCGGCAGATACGCAGTATTTT
-	TRBV15	TRBD1	TRBJ2-7	CATSRPGDRLGEQYF	TGTGCCACCAGCAGACCAGGGGACAGGCTCGGCGAGCAGTACTTC
-	TRBV18	TRBD1	TRBJ2-7	CASSPRGQGIYEQYF	TGTGCCAGCTCACCTCGGGGACAGGGAATCTACGAGCAGTACTTC